The T cell receptor (beta chain) under discussion was sequenced for a study of T-cell reconstitution after alpha-beta-depleted transplantation in children. This clonotype was recorded at least ten times. Its antigen is unidentified. Germline CDR1 is DFQATT and CDR2 is SNEGSKA (reference sequence). The CDR3 contains 15 residues. V lost 6 bases, J lost 2 bases, and 13 bases stayed unmatched. Whole-study findings and limits: By about two months after transplant, alpha-beta T cells reportedly arose from several hundred graft clones that had expanded. At day 60, the high TCRbeta diversity found in some patients originated from recipient T cells and thymic progenitors that had survived. T-cell counts and diversity at one year following transplant were attributed mainly to newly produced T cells.

Library preparation (for TCRbeta) was performed with unique molecular identifiers. TCRdb re-called the PCR reads with MiXCR, one entry per CDR3 protein. The sample has around 700,000 distinct CDR3 sequences, less than 15% seen once. The specimen comprised PBMCs, sampled before TCRalphabeta/CD19-depleted stem cell transplant. V is TRBV20-1 and J is TRBJ2-7; TRBD2 agrees at 7 bases. This sequence originates from a girl aged 2-9 years with congenital amegakaryocytic thrombocytopenia, due to receive a stem cell transplant. The CDR3 DNA follows: TGCAGTGCCAGGGACGAATGGGGAGGGCCCTACGAGCAGTACTTC. Translation: CSARDEWGGPYEQYF.